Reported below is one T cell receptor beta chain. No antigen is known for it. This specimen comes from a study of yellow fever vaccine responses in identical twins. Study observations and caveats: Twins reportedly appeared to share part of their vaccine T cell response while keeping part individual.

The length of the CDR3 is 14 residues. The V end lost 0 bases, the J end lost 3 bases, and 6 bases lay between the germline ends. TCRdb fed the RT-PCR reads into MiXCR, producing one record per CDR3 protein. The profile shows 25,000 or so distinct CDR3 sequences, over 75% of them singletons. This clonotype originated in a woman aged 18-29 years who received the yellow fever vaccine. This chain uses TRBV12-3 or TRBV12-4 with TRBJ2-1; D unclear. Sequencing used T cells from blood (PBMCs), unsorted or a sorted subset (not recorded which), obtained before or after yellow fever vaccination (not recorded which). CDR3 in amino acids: CASSLAGNYNEQFF. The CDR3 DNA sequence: TGTGCCAGCAGTTTAGCGGGTAACTACAATGAGCAGTTCTTC.